The entry below describes one TCR beta chain. These data originate in a study of blood T cell repertoires in COVID-19. Looking at the study overall: Acute and convalescent COVID-19 samples came from the United States, Italy and Spain. From T cells, B-cell-depleted T cells, or PBMCs came the material, which was cDNA or gDNA.

Per the original methods: Reference gene primer amplification gave estimated nucleated cell counts. Sequenced by immunoSEQ multiplex PCR; TCRdb stores in-frame clones only, minus some. The D gene and trimming were derived from the DNA, and the V and J assignments and clone size from that table. The repertoire holds some 120,000 clones, with around nine tenths as singletons. From germline, CDR1 is MNHEY and CDR2 SVGAGI. The CDR3 sequence is 15 residues long. Trimming removed 6 bases from V and 6 bases from J; junction bases left unmatched: 9. The TCR was taken from a woman between 50 and 59 years old with acute or convalescent COVID-19. The V call is TRBV6-5, the J call TRBJ1-4; 8 nucleotides line up with TRBD1. The sequencing sample was made of peripheral blood. The CDR3 coding sequence is TGTGCCAGCAGGACACGGACAGGGAGGGATGAAAAACTGTTTTTT. This translates into CASRTRTGRDEKLFF.